This TCR beta chain was observed in a study of spatial heterogeneity in lung cancer. This clonotype was picked up a small number of times. Antigen specificity is unknown. This beta chain came through as a stray read in a library set up for alpha chains, and its size says little. Time point noted: sample taken at primary tumor resection. This CDR3 has 13 amino acids. Between the trimmed V and J ends, which lost 8 bases and 2 bases, there was a span of 12 bases. Germline V gene data show CDR1 as SGHVS and CDR2 as FNYEAQ. Study-wide results and limits: Counts of expanded intratumoral alpha and beta TCRs tracked tumor mutation counts.

Each CDR3 protein gets one entry after TCRdb re-called the 5' RACE reads with MiXCR. The table records several thousand distinct CDR3 sequences, more than 7% of them present only once. Sequencing was performed on lung tumor tissue, taken at surgery. This receptor was identified in a male donor with early-stage non-small cell lung cancer. The chain has TRBV7-6 and TRBJ2-5; D gene ambiguous. The CDR3 region has the DNA TGTGCCAGCGCCAAGATAAAACAAGAGACCCAGTACTTC. Translated, it gives CASAKIKQETQYF.